The rows below give T cell receptor beta chains drawn from one sample of a study of blood T cell repertoires in COVID-19. Sequencing was performed with immunoSEQ multiplex PCR; in TCRdb, only in-frame clones are kept and a portion is missing. The data show about 400,000 clones, approximately 88% seen once. The specimen was PBMCs or T cells enriched from blood (not recorded which). Receptors were obtained from a middle-aged woman with acute COVID-19. Both conserved end residues are part of each CDR3. D genes are given only for firm matches. Clone size is given for some rows only: seen once, a few or many times, or a class if the clone is expanded.

j_call clone_size d_call cdr3_length v_call cdr3_nt cdr3_aa
TRBJ1-6 NA TRBD1 14 TRBV25-1 TGTGCCAGCAGCGAAACAGGGGGCGGGTCACCCCTCCACTTT CASSETGGGSPLHF
TRBJ2-1 NA NA 14 TRBV30 TGTGCCTGGAGCCAGGGTGTCGTAATCAATGAGCAGTTCTTC CAWSQGVVINEQFF
TRBJ1-6 NA NA 13 TRBV19 TGTGCCAGTAGTATTCCCGGGAGTTCACCCCTCCACTTT CASSIPGSSPLHF
TRBJ2-2 NA TRBD1 18 TRBV19 TGTGCCAGTCGAACGCCGGGACAGGGGGCTGGGCGCACCGGGGAGCTGTTTTTT CASRTPGQGAGRTGELFF
TRBJ2-3 NA NA 14 TRBV2 TGTGCCAGCATAGCCCGTTGGCTCACAGATACGCAGTATTTT CASIARWLTDTQYF
TRBJ1-2 NA TRBD1 14 TRBV25-1 TGTGCCAGCAGTGCGGGGACAGGGCCCTATGGCTACACCTTC CASSAGTGPYGYTF
TRBJ1-5 NA NA 15 TRBV11-2 TGTGCCAGCAGCTCCAACGGGGGTGCAGGCCAGCCCCAGCATTTT CASSSNGGAGQPQHF
TRBJ2-5 NA TRBD1 15 TRBV10-3 TGTGCCATCAGTGACCTGGGCAGGGGGCGAGGGACCCAGTACTTC CAISDLGRGRGTQYF
TRBJ1-1 once TRBD1 15 TRBV7-2 TGTGCCAGCAGCTTAATGAGGACAGGGAACACTGAAGCTTTCTTT CASSLMRTGNTEAFF
TRBJ1-5 NA TRBD1 16 TRBV19 TGTGCCAGTAGTGTACAGGGGGCGAGAAGCAATCAGCCCCAGCATTTT CASSVQGARSNQPQHF
TRBJ1-1 NA NA 18 TRBV11-3 TGTGCCAGCAGCCCTCTCTCCGGGACAAAGGGGGAGAACACTGAAGCTTTCTTT CASSPLSGTKGENTEAFF
TRBJ1-2 NA NA 13 TRBV10-3 TGTGCCATCAGTTCCGACAGCCGCTATGGCTACACCTTC CAISSDSRYGYTF
TRBJ1-4 NA TRBD1 15 TRBV2 TGTGCCAGCAGAGCTGAGACAGGGGGCTTTGAAAAACTGTTTTTT CASRAETGGFEKLFF
TRBJ2-3 once TRBD1 12 TRBV12-3/TRBV12-4 TGTGCCAGCAGGCCAGGGGGCGATACGCAGTATTTT CASRPGGDTQYF
TRBJ2-7 NA TRBD2 16 TRBV5-1 TGCGCCAGCAGCCTCTACACTAGCGGGGCTTCATACGAGCAGTACTTC CASSLYTSGASYEQYF
TRBJ2-6 NA TRBD1 15 TRBV5-5 TGTGCCAGCAGCCCAGGGGGCGCAGGGGCCAACGTCCTGACTTTC CASSPGGAGANVLTF
TRBJ2-7 NA TRBD2 14 TRBV9 TGTGCCAGCACCCCTAGCGGGGGGGCCCATGAGCAGTACTTC CASTPSGGAHEQYF
TRBJ2-5 NA NA 13 TRBV10-3 TGTGCCATCAGTGAGCCCGGGGTAGAGACCCAGTACTTC CAISEPGVETQYF
TRBJ2-7 NA TRBD2 15 TRBV6-5 TGTGCGTCCGGGACTAGCGGGGGAGCCTTCTACGAGCAGTACTTC CASGTSGGAFYEQYF
TRBJ2-5 NA NA 15 TRBV5-1 TGCGCCAGCCGACTCACAGGTTTACTCCGGGAGACCCAGTACTTC CASRLTGLLRETQYF
TRBJ1-6 NA NA 14 TRBV3-1/TRBV3-2 TGTGCCAGCAGCCCAGCAGGGCGTAATTCACCCCTCCACTTT CASSPAGRNSPLHF
TRBJ2-3 NA NA 13 TRBV14 TGTGCCAGCAGCCAAGCCTCTAGAAATACGCAGTATTTT CASSQASRNTQYF
TRBJ2-3 once TRBD1 12 TRBV27 TGTGCCAGCAGTTGGGGACAGGGGGGGCAGTATTTT CASSWGQGGQYF
TRBJ1-1 few NA 13 TRBV29-1 TGCAGCCTTTGGCCAGGGCAGGGGACTGAAGCTTTCTTT CSLWPGQGTEAFF
TRBJ1-2 once NA 14 TRBV27 TGTGCCAGCAGTCGCTCAGACAGATACTATGGCTACACCTTC CASSRSDRYYGYTF
TRBJ1-4 NA NA 14 TRBV14 TGTGCCAGCAGCCTGAACAATGATAATGAAAAACTGTTTTTT CASSLNNDNEKLFF
TRBJ1-6 NA TRBD1 14 TRBV3-1/TRBV3-2 TGTGCCAGCAGCCAAGGGACAGGAAGTTCACCCCTCCACTTT CASSQGTGSSPLHF
TRBJ1-2 NA TRBD1 12 TRBV7-9 TGTGCCAGCAGGACAGGGTTGGCTGGCTACACCTTC CASRTGLAGYTF
TRBJ1-1 NA NA 13 TRBV3-1/TRBV3-2 TGTGCCAGCAGCCACCGAGGGGAGGGAGCCCCTTTCTTT CASSHRGEGAPFF
TRBJ1-5 NA NA 12 TRBV6-1 TGTGCCAGCAGTGAGGTGGGCAGGACCCAGCATTTT CASSEVGRTQHF
TRBJ2-1 NA NA 16 TRBV30 TGTGCCTGGAGGCCTATACAGGGAATCTCCTACAATGAGCAGTTCTTC CAWRPIQGISYNEQFF
TRBJ1-6 NA NA 13 TRBV6-5 TGTGCCAGCAAGAGAGCAGAGGATTCACCCCTCCACTTT CASKRAEDSPLHF
TRBJ2-2 NA NA 15 TRBV27 TGTGCCAGCAGCGAGGGGGGGGTGGGGAACGGGGAGCTGTTTTTT CASSEGGVGNGELFF
TRBJ1-2 NA TRBD1 15 TRBV4-1 TGCGCCAGCAGCCAGGCGACAGGGGTTAACTATGGCTACACCTTC CASSQATGVNYGYTF
TRBJ2-7 many TRBD1 18 TRBV5-1 TGCGCCAGCAGCTGGAATGCCGGGACAGGGGGCCTCCTCGTTGAGCAGTACTTC CASSWNAGTGGLLVEQYF
TRBJ2-5 NA NA 13 TRBV3-1/TRBV3-2 TGTGCCAGCAGCCCGCGGGCAGGCGGGACCCAGTACTTC CASSPRAGGTQYF
TRBJ1-3 NA NA 14 TRBV5-1 TGCGCCAGCAGCCCGGAGGGACCTGGAAACACCATATATTTT CASSPEGPGNTIYF
TRBJ1-4 NA TRBD1 15 TRBV4-2 TGTGCCAGCAGCCAGGGGTCAGGGGGCGGTGAAAAACTGTTTTTT CASSQGSGGGEKLFF
TRBJ1-6 NA NA 13 TRBV30 TGTGCCTGGAGTGCTGGCTTTAATTCACCCCTCCACTTT CAWSAGFNSPLHF
TRBJ1-3 once NA 18 TRBV3-1/TRBV3-2 TGTGCCAGCAGCCAAGTTCTGATAGCCAAAAGCTCTGGAAACACCATATATTTT CASSQVLIAKSSGNTIYF
TRBJ2-7 NA NA 15 TRBV11-2 TGTGCCAGCAGCTTAGTCCCAGGTGGGAGTTACGAGCAGTACTTC CASSLVPGGSYEQYF
TRBJ2-5 NA NA 14 TRBV5-1 TGCGCCAGCAGCTTGGGAACAGTGCAAGAGACCCAGTACTTC CASSLGTVQETQYF
TRBJ2-3 NA TRBD2 17 TRBV9 TGTGCCAGCAGCGCAGGTGGCGGGGGGGCGTCCACAGATACGCAGTATTTT CASSAGGGGASTDTQYF
TRBJ2-3 NA TRBD2 14 TRBV13 TGTGCCAGCAGATCAACTAGCGGGGAACATACGCAGTATTTT CASRSTSGEHTQYF
TRBJ1-1 NA NA 14 TRBV5-1 TGCGCCAGCAGCTTGGTTATAGGGGACACTGAAGCTTTCTTT CASSLVIGDTEAFF
TRBJ2-5 NA TRBD1 15 TRBV19 TGTGCCAGCAGACGCAGACGACAGGGGACAGAGACCCAGTACTTC CASRRRRQGTETQYF
TRBJ2-5 NA NA 14 TRBV4-1 TGCGCCAGCAGCCAAAAGCGCGATTGGGAGACCCAGTACTTC CASSQKRDWETQYF
TRBJ1-2 NA NA 13 TRBV29-1 TGCAGCGTGGGGAATGGGGCTCTTAATGGCTACACCTTC CSVGNGALNGYTF
TRBJ1-5 NA NA 13 TRBV19 TGTGCCAGTAGTGTCGAGGGTGGGCAGCCCCAGCATTTT CASSVEGGQPQHF
TRBJ2-3 NA NA 15 TRBV27 TGTGCCACCAAGGGGGCAAGCGGGGGAGTATATACGCAGTATTTT CATKGASGGVYTQYF
TRBJ1-2 NA TRBD1 15 TRBV25-1 TGTGCCAGCAGTGACGAGACCGGGACAGGGCCTGGCTACACCTTC CASSDETGTGPGYTF
TRBJ1-4 NA NA 19 TRBV27 TGTGCCAGCAGTTTTAGAGGAATTGGCCTGGGACAACCTAATGAAAAACTGTTTTTT CASSFRGIGLGQPNEKLFF
TRBJ2-6 NA TRBD1 19 TRBV2 TGTGCCAGCAGACAGACTGGACAGGTTAAGATAGCTGGGGCCAACGTCCTGACTTTC CASRQTGQVKIAGANVLTF